The 19 T cell receptor beta chains below all came from one sample that was sequenced in a study of radiotherapy plus CTLA-4 blockade in lung cancer. The table came from immunoSEQ multiplex PCR; TCRdb's copy has only in-frame clones and leaves some out. The top ten hold around 20% of the sample, which has approximately 45,000 clones, around 63% seen once. Material: peripheral blood, obtained from a patient treated with radiotherapy plus ipilimumab. The receptors shown here come from a human donor with non-small cell lung cancer who had a partial response to radiotherapy plus ipilimumab.

In this sample, this clone turned up a few times. The chain is built from TRBV5-1 and TRBJ2-7, with a possible D match to TRBD1 (6 bases). The germline CDR1 and CDR2 sequences are SGHRS and YFSETQ. The CDR3 is 15 amino acids. V lost 1 base, J lost 5 bases, and 16 bases lay in between. The DNA for the CDR3 is TGCGCCAGCAGCTTGTGGGCCCTAAACAGGGACGAGCAGTACTTC. This codes for CASSLWALNRDEQYF.

The chain combines TRBV5-1 with TRBJ1-2; tentative D call: TRBD1 (5 bases). This CDR3 region has 16 residues. CDR1 SGHRS and CDR2 YFSETQ come from the germline V gene. The V and J ends lost 0 bases and 4 bases respectively, with 16 bases between them. The CDR3 bases are TGCGCCAGCAGCTTGGGTGGGGGGGTCGCGAGCTATGGCTACACCTTC. Translating gives CASSLGGGVASYGYTF.

This clone showed up just a few times. The chain couples TRBV7-8 to TRBJ2-5; D is undetermined. V was trimmed by 4 bases and J by 3 bases, leaving 12 bases between them. This CDR3 is built from 14 residues. In germline, CDR1 is SGHVS, CDR2 FQNEAQ. CDR3 region: CASSSSMGKETQYF. The CDR3, as DNA: TGTGCCAGCAGCTCCTCGATGGGCAAAGAGACCCAGTACTTC. The complete variable domain, with remaining parts taken from reference TRBV7-8 and TRBJ2-5, reads GAGVSQSPRYKVAKRGQDVALRCDPISGHVSLFWYQQALGQGPEFLTYFQNEAQLDKSGLPSDRFFAERPEGSVSTLKIQRTQQEDSAVYLCASSSSMGKETQYFGPGTRLLVL.

The chain joins TRBV7-2 to TRBJ1-6, with D maybe TRBD1 (5 bases). Per the germline V gene, CDR1 is SGHTA and CDR2 is FQGNSA. Trimming stripped 5 bases from V and 8 bases from J, with 25 bases between. This CDR3 has 18 residues. The CDR3 sequence is CASSHPGGGQPLDSPLHF. In nucleotides, the CDR3 is TGTGCCAGCAGCCACCCCGGGGGAGGCCAACCTCTTGATTCACCCCTCCACTTT. Based on the CDR3 plus reference TRBV7-2 and TRBJ1-6, the full variable domain is GAGVSQSPSNKVTEKGKDVELRCDPISGHTALYWYRQSLGQGLEFLIYFQGNSAPDKSGLPSDRFSAERTGGSVSTLTIQRTQQEDSAVYLCASSHPGGGQPLDSPLHFGNGTRLTVT.

This chain links TRBV5-8 with TRBJ1-1, with no clear D. Trimming removed 0 bases at V and 0 bases at J, with 12 bases between. Germline lookup yields CDR1 SGHTS and CDR2 YDEGEE. This CDR3 region has 16 residues. CDR3 region: CASSLGKENLNTEAFF. CDR3 nucleotide sequence: TGTGCCAGCAGCTTGGGTAAGGAGAATTTGAACACTGAAGCTTTCTTT.

The gene calls are TRBV5-5 and TRBJ1-6; 7 bases line up with TRBD1. Germline V gene sequence: CDR1 SGHKS, CDR2 YYEKEE (reference sequence). The CDR3 is 15 amino acids. J was trimmed by 0 bases and V by 7 bases; bases with no gene match: 4. The chain's CDR3 is CASQGDSSYNSPLHF. The CDR3 DNA reads TGTGCCAGCCAAGGGGACAGCTCCTATAATTCACCCCTCCACTTT.

In its sample, this clone was seen a few times. The J gene is TRBJ2-2, the V gene TRBV7-9, with a weak D call TRBD1 (6 bases). This CDR3 has 16 amino acids. Germline-derived CDR1 and CDR2 are SEHNR and FQNEAQ (reference sequence). Deletions cut 1 base from V and 0 bases from J, with 9 bases between. CDR3 residues: CASSLGYRANTGELFF. CDR3 DNA sequence: TGTGCCAGCAGCTTAGGTTACAGGGCGAACACCGGGGAGCTGTTTTTT.

This rearrangement joins TRBV6-6 to TRBJ1-1, with 10 nucleotides matching TRBD1. The CDR3 is 15 residues long. V shed 5 bases, J shed 8 bases, and the junction held 11 bases outside the gene matches. Germline CDR1 MNHNY, CDR2 SVGAGI (reference sequence). CDR3 sequence reads: CASSTWGDRGQEAFF. Here the CDR3 DNA reads TGTGCCAGCAGTACGTGGGGGGACAGGGGCCAAGAAGCTTTCTTT.

The chain is built from TRBV29-1 and TRBJ1-2; D is unresolved. This CDR3 comprises 11 residues. CDR1 and CDR2 from the germline V gene are SQVTM and ANQGSEA. V lost 6 bases to trimming and J lost 0 bases, with 5 bases between them. This chain's CDR3 is CSVSANYGYTF. The CDR3 bases are TGCAGCGTAAGCGCTAACTATGGCTACACCTTC.

V gene TRBV6-4 combines with J gene TRBJ1-5; weak D call: TRBD1 (5 bases). Germline V gene data show CDR1 as MRHNA and CDR2 as SNTAGT. The CDR3 is 12 amino acids. V shed 4 bases and J shed 5 bases, with 6 bases lying between them. The CDR3 coding sequence is TGTGCCAGCAGTGGGGGGGATCAGCCCCAGCATTTT. It translates to CASSGGDQPQHF.

The genes are TRBV25-1 and TRBJ2-7; the D gene is possibly TRBD2 (5 bases). Trimming took 5 bases from V and 4 from J, leaving 15 bases between them. Germline lookup yields CDR1 MGHDK and CDR2 SYGVNS. The CDR3 loop spans 14 amino acids. Written as DNA, the CDR3 is TGTGCCAGCAGTAGTTCCCCCCGGGGATACGAGCAGTACTTC. It specifies CASSSSPRGYEQYF.

V and J are TRBV5-1 and TRBJ2-2; D unclear. The CDR3 is made up of 18 amino acids. V gave up 3 bases and J gave up 1 base, with 19 bases separating them. The germline V gene encodes CDR1 SGHRS and CDR2 YFSETQ. The CDR3 loop reads CASSSNLLSRGNTGELFF. CDR3 nucleotides: TGCGCCAGCAGCTCAAACCTTCTAAGCCGTGGGAACACCGGGGAGCTGTTTTTT.

CDR3 loop: CASSPNSGGETQYF. CDR3 DNA: TGTGCCAGCAGCCCGAACTCGGGTGGAGAGACCCAGTACTTC. The rearrangement joins TRBV7-2 to TRBJ2-5, with D unclear. CDR1 SGHTA and CDR2 FQGNSA come from the germline V gene. The CDR3 is made up of 14 amino acids. The germline V and J ends were trimmed by 5 bases and 4 bases, with 14 bases remaining between them.

The chain links TRBV29-1 to TRBJ2-7; D perhaps matches TRBD2 (5 bases). V lost 5 bases, J lost 6 bases, and 17 bases lay in between. CDR1 is SQVTM and CDR2 is ANQGSEA in the germline V gene. The CDR3 length is 13 residues. CDR3 bases: TGCAGCGTTACGACCGGGAACATGGGCGAGCAGTACTTC. Translating it yields CSVTTGNMGEQYF.

Only a few counts were recorded for this clone. The rearrangement joins TRBV5-5 to TRBJ2-5; the D is unclear. Germline CDR1 SGHKS, CDR2 YYEKEE (reference sequence). The CDR3 length is 13 residues. Trimming removed 0 bases at V and 2 bases at J, with 5 bases between. CDR3 coding DNA: TGTGCCAGCAGCTTGGCCAGTCAAGAGACCCAGTACTTC. This encodes CASSLASQETQYF.

This clone was found once. The V call is TRBV13, the J call TRBJ1-4; D gene uncertain. This CDR3 region has 15 residues. V was clipped by 6 bases and J by 7 bases, with 18 bases between them. Germline CDR1 is PRHDT and CDR2 is FYEKMQ (reference sequence). CDR3: CASSRARSGGEKLFF. The CDR3 coding sequence is TGTGCCAGCAGTCGAGCCCGCTCGGGAGGTGAAAAACTGTTTTTT.

A few counts support this clone. The genes are TRBV5-5 and TRBJ2-3; TRBD2 matches 7 bases. J was trimmed by 2 bases and V by 2 bases; bases with no gene match: 5. The CDR3 is 15 amino acids. Germline CDR1 and CDR2: SGHKS and YYEKEE (reference sequence). CDR3 loop: CASSFIAGPTDTQYF. CDR3 nucleotide sequence: TGTGCCAGCAGCTTCATAGCGGGTCCCACAGATACGCAGTATTTT.

This clone was recorded a few times. This rearrangement joins TRBV9 to TRBJ2-7, with D maybe TRBD1 (5 bases). Germline lookup yields CDR1 SGDLS and CDR2 YYNGEE. V was cut by 0 bases and J by 2 bases, with 12 bases left in between. The CDR3 has 15 amino acids. CDR3 protein: CASSVGQTSAYEQYF. The DNA for the CDR3 is TGTGCCAGCAGCGTAGGACAGACCTCCGCCTACGAGCAGTACTTC. Full variable domain (missing parts from reference TRBV9 and TRBJ2-7): DSGVTQTPKHLITATGQRVTLRCSPRSGDLSVYWYQQSLDQGLQFLIQYYNGEERAKGNILERFSAQQFPDLHSELNLSSLELGDSALYFCASSVGQTSAYEQYFGPGTRLTVT.

This clone has a handful of counts. The CDR3 region is CSAIGENEQFF. The CDR3 coding sequence is TGCAGTGCTATTGGGGAGAATGAGCAGTTCTTC. This chain joins TRBV20-1 and TRBJ2-1; D might be TRBD2 (5 bases). Germline values: CDR1 DFQATT, CDR2 SNEGSKA (reference sequence). The length of the CDR3 is 11 residues. Trimming cost V 4 bases and J 7 bases, with 8 bases left between them.